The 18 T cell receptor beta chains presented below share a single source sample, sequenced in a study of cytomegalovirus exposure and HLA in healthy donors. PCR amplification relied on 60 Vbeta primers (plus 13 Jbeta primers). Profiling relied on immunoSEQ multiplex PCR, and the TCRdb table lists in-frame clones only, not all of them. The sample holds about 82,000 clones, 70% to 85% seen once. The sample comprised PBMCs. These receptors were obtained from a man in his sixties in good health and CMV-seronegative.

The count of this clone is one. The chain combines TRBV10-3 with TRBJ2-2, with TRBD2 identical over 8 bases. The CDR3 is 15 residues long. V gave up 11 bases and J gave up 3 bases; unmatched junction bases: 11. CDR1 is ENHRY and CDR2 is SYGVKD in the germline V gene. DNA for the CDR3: TGTGCCGGCTCCCCGGGGGGGTTCGACACCGGGGAGCTGTTTTTT. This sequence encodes CAGSPGGFDTGELFF.

The CDR3: CASSINVQNNEQFF. CDR3 nucleotides: TGTGCCAGTAGTATTAATGTCCAGAACAATGAGCAGTTCTTC. This chain joins TRBV19 and TRBJ2-1; D unclear. The CDR3 is made up of 14 amino acids. V dropped 3 bases and J dropped 5 bases, with 11 bases sitting between them. Per germline, CDR1 LNHDA and CDR2 SQIVND (reference sequence).

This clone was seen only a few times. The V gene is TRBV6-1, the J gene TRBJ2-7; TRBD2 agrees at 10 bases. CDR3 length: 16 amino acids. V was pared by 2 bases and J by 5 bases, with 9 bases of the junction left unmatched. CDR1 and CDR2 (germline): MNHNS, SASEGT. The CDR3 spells CASSETPSGSADEQYF. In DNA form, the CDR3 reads TGTGCCAGCAGTGAAACACCTAGCGGGAGTGCCGACGAGCAGTACTTC.

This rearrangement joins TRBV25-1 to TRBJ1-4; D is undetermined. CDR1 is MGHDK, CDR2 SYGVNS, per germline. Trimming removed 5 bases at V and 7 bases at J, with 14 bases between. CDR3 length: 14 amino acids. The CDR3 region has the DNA TGTGCCAGCAGTACTTCAGTCCGAGGTGAAAAACTGTTTTTT. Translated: CASSTSVRGEKLFF.

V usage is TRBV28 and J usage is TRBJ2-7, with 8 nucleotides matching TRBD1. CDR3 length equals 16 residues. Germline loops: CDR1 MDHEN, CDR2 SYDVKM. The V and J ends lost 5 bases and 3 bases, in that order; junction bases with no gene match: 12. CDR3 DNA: TGTGCCAGCAGTACCTCGGACAGGGTTCCTTTCTACGAGCAGTACTTC. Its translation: CASSTSDRVPFYEQYF.

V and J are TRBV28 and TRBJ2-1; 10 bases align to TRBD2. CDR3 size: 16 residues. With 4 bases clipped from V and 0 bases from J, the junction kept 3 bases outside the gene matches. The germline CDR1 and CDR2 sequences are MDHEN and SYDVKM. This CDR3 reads CASSSSSGSSYNEQFF. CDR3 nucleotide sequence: TGTGCCAGCAGTTCATCTAGCGGGAGCTCCTACAATGAGCAGTTCTTC.

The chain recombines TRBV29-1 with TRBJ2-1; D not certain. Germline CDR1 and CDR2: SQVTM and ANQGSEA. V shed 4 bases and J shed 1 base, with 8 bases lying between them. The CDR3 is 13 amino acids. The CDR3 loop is CSVAWLSYNEQFF. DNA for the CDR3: TGCAGCGTTGCCTGGCTTTCCTACAATGAGCAGTTCTTC.

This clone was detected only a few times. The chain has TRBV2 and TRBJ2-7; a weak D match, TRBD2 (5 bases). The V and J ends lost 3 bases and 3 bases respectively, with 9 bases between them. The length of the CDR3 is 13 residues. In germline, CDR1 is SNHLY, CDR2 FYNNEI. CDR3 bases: TGTGCCAGCAGTGAGGACTCAAACTACGAGCAGTACTTC. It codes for CASSEDSNYEQYF.

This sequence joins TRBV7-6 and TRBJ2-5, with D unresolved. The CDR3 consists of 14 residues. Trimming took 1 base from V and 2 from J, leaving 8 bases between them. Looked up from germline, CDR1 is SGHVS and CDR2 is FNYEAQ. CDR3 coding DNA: TGTGCCAGCAGCTTAGTACAAGTACAAGAGACCCAGTACTTC. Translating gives CASSLVQVQETQYF.

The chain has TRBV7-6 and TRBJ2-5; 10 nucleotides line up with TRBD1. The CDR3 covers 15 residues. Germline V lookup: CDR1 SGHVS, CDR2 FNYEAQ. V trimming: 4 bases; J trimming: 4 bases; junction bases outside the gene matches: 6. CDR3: CASSSRDRGRETQYF. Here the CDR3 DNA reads TGTGCCAGCAGCTCGAGGGACAGGGGAAGAGAGACCCAGTACTTC.

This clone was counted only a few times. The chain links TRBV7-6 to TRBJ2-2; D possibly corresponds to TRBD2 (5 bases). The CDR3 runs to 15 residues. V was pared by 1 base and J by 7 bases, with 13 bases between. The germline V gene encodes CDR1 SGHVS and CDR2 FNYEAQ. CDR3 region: CASSLVGAGFGELFF. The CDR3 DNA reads TGTGCCAGCAGCTTAGTTGGCGCGGGCTTCGGGGAGCTGTTTTTT.

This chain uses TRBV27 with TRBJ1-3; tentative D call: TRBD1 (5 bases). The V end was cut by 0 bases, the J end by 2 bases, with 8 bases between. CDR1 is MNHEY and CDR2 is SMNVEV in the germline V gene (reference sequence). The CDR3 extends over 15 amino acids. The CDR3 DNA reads TGTGCCAGCAGTTTATCGCCGACAGCTGGAAACACCATATATTTT. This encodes CASSLSPTAGNTIYF.

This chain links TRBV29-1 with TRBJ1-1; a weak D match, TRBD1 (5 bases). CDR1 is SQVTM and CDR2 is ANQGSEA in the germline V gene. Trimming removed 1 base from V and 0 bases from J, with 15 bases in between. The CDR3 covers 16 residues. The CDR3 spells CSVEGGVPPMNTEAFF. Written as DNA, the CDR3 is TGCAGCGTTGAAGGGGGGGTTCCCCCAATGAACACTGAAGCTTTCTTT.

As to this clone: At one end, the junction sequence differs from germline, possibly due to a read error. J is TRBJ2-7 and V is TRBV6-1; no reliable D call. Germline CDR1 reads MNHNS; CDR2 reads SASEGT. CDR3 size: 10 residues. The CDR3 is CASSEVGAFF. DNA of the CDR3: TGTGCCAGCAGTGAAGTTGGAGCTTTCTTC.

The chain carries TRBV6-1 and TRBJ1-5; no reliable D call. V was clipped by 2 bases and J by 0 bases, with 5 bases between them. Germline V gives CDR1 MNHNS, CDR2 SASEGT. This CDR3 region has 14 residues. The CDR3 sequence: CASSEQYSNQPQHF. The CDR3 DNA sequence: TGTGCCAGCAGTGAACAGTATAGCAATCAGCCCCAGCATTTT.

CDR3 protein: CASSLVSGETQYF. The DNA for the CDR3 is TGTGCCAGCAGCTTAGTCTCGGGGGAGACCCAGTACTTC. The rearrangement links TRBV11-3 to TRBJ2-5; D is perhaps TRBD2 (5 bases). CDR3 length: 13 amino acids. V was cut by 1 base and J by 5 bases, with 8 bases left in between. Germline V lookup: CDR1 SGHNT, CDR2 YENEEA.

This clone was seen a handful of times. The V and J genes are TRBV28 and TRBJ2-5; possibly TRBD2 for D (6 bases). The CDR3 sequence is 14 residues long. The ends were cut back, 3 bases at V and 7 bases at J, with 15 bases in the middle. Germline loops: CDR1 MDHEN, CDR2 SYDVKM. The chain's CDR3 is CASSFGGGDGTQYF. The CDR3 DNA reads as TGTGCCAGCAGTTTCGGGGGAGGCGACGGGACCCAGTACTTC.

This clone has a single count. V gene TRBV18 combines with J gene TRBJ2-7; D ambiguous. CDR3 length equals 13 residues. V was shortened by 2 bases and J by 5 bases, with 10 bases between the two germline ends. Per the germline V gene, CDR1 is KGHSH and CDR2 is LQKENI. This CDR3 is CASSPSEPDEQYF. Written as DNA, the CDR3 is TGTGCCAGCTCACCAAGCGAGCCAGACGAGCAGTACTTC. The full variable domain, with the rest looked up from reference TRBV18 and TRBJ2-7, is NAGVMQNPRHLVRRRGQEARLRCSPMKGHSHVYWYRQLPEEGLKFMVYLQKENIIDESGMPKERFSAEFPKEGPSILRIQQVVRGDSAAYFCASSPSEPDEQYFGPGTRLTVT.